A single sample gave rise to the 25 T cell receptor beta chains below, sequenced in a study of beta chain features in type 1 diabetes. Whole-study findings and limits: Significant though moderate, a shortening of TCRB CDR3s appeared in all four CD4+ subsets of Type 1 diabetes patients.

Their recognized antigens are unknown. The authors reverse transcribed all of the isolated RNA, so sequencing captured expressed TCRB transcripts. The table came from immunoSEQ multiplex PCR; TCRdb's copy has only in-frame clones and leaves some out. The table lists approximately 270,000 clones, roughly an eighth of them singletons. Material: naive CD4+ T cells from blood. The receptor source for this set is a man younger than 40 with type 1 diabetes.

The rearrangement joins TRBV5-1 to TRBJ1-1, with D possibly TRBD1 on 5 matching bases. Trimming removed 1 base at V and 4 bases at J, with 14 bases between. Looked up from germline, CDR1 is SGHRS and CDR2 is YFSETQ. CDR3 size: 15 residues. The CDR3 nucleotides are TGCGCCAGCAGCTTGAGTGGGGGGGGAGCCACTGAAGCTTTCTTT. It codes for CASSLSGGGATEAFF.

This clone was seen a handful of times. The chain couples TRBV29-1 to TRBJ1-2, with D possibly TRBD1 on 5 matching bases. The V end lost 4 bases, the J end lost 1 base, and 13 bases lay between the germline ends. Germline lookup yields CDR1 SQVTM and CDR2 ANQGSEA. CDR3 length equals 14 residues. The CDR3 reads CSVGRDRFNYGYTF. The CDR3 bases are TGCAGCGTTGGCCGAGACAGATTTAACTATGGCTACACCTTC.

V is TRBV28 and J is TRBJ2-7; 11 bases fit TRBD1. CDR1 is MDHEN, CDR2 SYDVKM, per germline. This CDR3 is built from 15 residues. The V and J ends lost 6 bases and 4 bases, in that order; junction bases with no gene match: 8. The CDR3 reads CASSPRTGGTYEQYF. CDR3 nucleotide sequence: TGTGCCAGCAGCCCTAGGACAGGGGGCACGTACGAGCAGTACTTC.

This clone came up a few times. The chain recombines TRBV18 with TRBJ2-7, with TRBD1 identical over 11 bases. Trimming took 1 base from V and 5 from J; bases not matched to a gene: 1. In germline, CDR1 is KGHSH, CDR2 LQKENI. This CDR3 has 14 amino acids. In nucleotides, the CDR3 is TGTGCCAGCTCACCACGGACAGGGGGCGACGAGCAGTACTTC. Translation gives CASSPRTGGDEQYF. The full variable domain, with the rest looked up from reference TRBV18 and TRBJ2-7, is NAGVMQNPRHLVRRRGQEARLRCSPMKGHSHVYWYRQLPEEGLKFMVYLQKENIIDESGMPKERFSAEFPKEGPSILRIQQVVRGDSAAYFCASSPRTGGDEQYFGPGTRLTVT.

This chain connects TRBV6-1 to TRBJ2-6; weak D call: TRBD2 (5 bases). V was pared by 8 bases and J by 0 bases, with 11 bases between. CDR1 is MNHNS and CDR2 is SASEGT in the germline V gene. The CDR3 runs 15 residues. CDR3: CASGRRSSGANVLTF. The DNA for the CDR3 is TGTGCCAGCGGGAGAAGGTCCTCTGGGGCCAACGTCCTGACTTTC.

The table lists this clone with a few counts. The V call is TRBV7-2, the J call TRBJ2-7; maybe TRBD1 (5 bases). CDR1 is SGHTA and CDR2 is FQGNSA in the germline V gene. The V and J ends lost 4 bases and 4 bases respectively, with 14 bases between them. This CDR3 has 14 amino acids. CDR3 sequence: CASSSPQGWYEQYF. CDR3 bases: TGTGCCAGCAGCTCCCCTCAGGGATGGTACGAGCAGTACTTC.

The chain carries TRBV7-8 and TRBJ2-7; the match to TRBD1 covers 8 bases. The V gene's germline CDR1 is SGHVS and CDR2 FQNEAQ. This CDR3 has 15 residues. V dropped 5 bases and J dropped 3; count of bases not matched to a gene: 9. The DNA for the CDR3 is TGTGCCAGCAGCCCAATCCGGGACAGGCACTACGAGCAGTACTTC. This encodes CASSPIRDRHYEQYF.

This clone was counted between two and nine times. J is TRBJ1-1 and V is TRBV5-1; D is uncertain. The CDR3 contains 13 residues. The germline V gene has CDR1 SGHRS and CDR2 YFSETQ. The germline V and J ends were trimmed by 1 base and 6 bases, with 10 bases remaining between them. CDR3 sequence (DNA): TGCGCCAGCAGCTTGCAAGTAGGAGCTGAAGCTTTCTTT. It specifies CASSLQVGAEAFF.

The gene calls are TRBV27 and TRBJ2-5; D is unclear. Deletions cut 5 bases from V and 2 bases from J, with 12 bases between. In germline, CDR1 is MNHEY, CDR2 SMNVEV (reference sequence). The length of the CDR3 is 14 residues. The CDR3 sequence: CASSPLGWQETQYF. CDR3 DNA: TGTGCCAGCAGTCCCCTCGGGTGGCAAGAGACCCAGTACTTC.

This clone was counted between two and nine times. A junction boundary mismatches the germline segment, possibly from a read error. The CDR3 sequence is CASSPGTGVPGANVLTF. The CDR3 coding sequence is TGTGCTAGCAGCCCGGGGACAGGGGTCCCTGGGGCCAACGTCCTGACTTTC. The chain recombines TRBV7-7 with TRBJ2-6; 10 nucleotides line up with TRBD1. Germline V gene sequence: CDR1 SSHAT, CDR2 FNYEAQ (reference sequence). The CDR3 length is 17 residues. The full variable domain, with the rest looked up from reference TRBV7-7 and TRBJ2-6, is GAGVSQSPRYKVTKRGQDVTLRCDPISSHATLYWYQQALGQGPEFLTYFNYEAQPDKSGLPSDRFSAERPEGSISTLTIQRTEQRDSAMYRCASSPGTGVPGANVLTFGAGSRLTVL.

In this sample, this clone turned up a few times. The rearrangement links TRBV7-9 to TRBJ1-1; D not resolved. Germline CDR1 and CDR2: SEHNR and FQNEAQ (reference sequence). The V end was cut by 1 base, the J end by 4 bases, with 7 bases between. This CDR3 is built from 13 residues. In DNA, the CDR3 is TGTGCCAGCAGCTTAGTTGAGGGCACTGAAGCTTTCTTT. Translated: CASSLVEGTEAFF.

This clone appeared a few times. The chain links TRBV20-1 to TRBJ1-2, with D hard to call. This CDR3 contains 10 residues. From germline, CDR1 is DFQATT and CDR2 SNEGSKA (reference sequence). Trimming took 6 bases from V and 5 from J, leaving 7 bases between them. CDR3 protein: CSASSYGYTF. The CDR3 DNA sequence: TGCAGTGCCTCGAGTTATGGCTACACCTTC.

This clone was observed a few times. The chain links TRBV28 to TRBJ2-1; no clear D. This CDR3 comprises 13 residues. Trimming took off 3 bases at V and 7 bases at J, with 10 bases between the two ends. Per the germline V gene, CDR1 is MDHEN and CDR2 is SYDVKM. The CDR3 here is CASSLNLANEQFF. The DNA of the CDR3 is TGTGCCAGCAGTTTGAATTTAGCAAATGAGCAGTTCTTC.

This clone has just a few counts. CDR3 nucleotides: TGCGCCAGCAGCCCGACGGAGGGTTGGACCGGGGAGCTGTTTTTT. Translation: CASSPTEGWTGELFF. The gene calls are TRBV5-1 and TRBJ2-2; perhaps TRBD2 as D (6 bases). CDR3 size: 15 residues. Deletions cut 4 bases from V and 5 bases from J, with 15 bases between. Germline V CDR1 and CDR2: SGHRS, YFSETQ.

The rearrangement links TRBV2 to TRBJ2-7; 7 bases map to TRBD1. Germline V lookup: CDR1 SNHLY, CDR2 FYNNEI. The CDR3 length is 15 residues. V lost 1 base to trimming and J lost 3 bases; unmatched junction nucleotides: 6. The CDR3 protein is CASSEGPGQIYEQYF. For the CDR3, the DNA is TGTGCCAGCAGTGAAGGTCCGGGACAGATCTACGAGCAGTACTTC.

The chain uses TRBV28 and TRBJ2-7; maybe TRBD1 (6 bases). With 3 bases removed from V and 2 bases from J, the gap between germline ends came to 14 bases. Germline V gives CDR1 MDHEN, CDR2 SYDVKM. The CDR3 contains 15 residues. The CDR3 spells CASSFGGRSTYEQYF. The DNA of the CDR3 is TGTGCCAGCAGTTTTGGGGGCAGGAGCACCTACGAGCAGTACTTC.

The V gene is TRBV25-1, the J gene TRBJ2-7, with D tentatively TRBD2 (7 bases). This CDR3 has 12 amino acids. Germline-derived CDR1 and CDR2 are MGHDK and SYGVNS. Trimming left V 6 bases short and J 10 bases short, with 16 bases between. The CDR3 is CASSAGGASQYF. CDR3 bases: TGTGCCAGCAGCGCTGGGGGGGCCAGTCAGTACTTC.

The chain couples TRBV29-1 to TRBJ2-5; 7 nucleotides align to TRBD2. V was pared by 1 base and J by 0 bases, with 8 bases of the junction left unmatched. Per the germline V gene, CDR1 is SQVTM and CDR2 is ANQGSEA. The CDR3 runs to 16 residues. CDR3: CSVEVWAGEYQETQYF. The DNA for the CDR3 is TGCAGCGTTGAAGTTTGGGCGGGAGAGTACCAAGAGACCCAGTACTTC.

There are a few counts of this clone. V is TRBV6-6 and J is TRBJ2-7; TRBD2 aligns across 11 bases. V shed 4 bases, J shed 2 bases, and the junction held 4 bases outside the gene matches. This CDR3 contains 15 residues. The germline gives CDR1 MNHNY, CDR2 SVGAGI (reference sequence). CDR3 protein: CASSSLAGGTYEQYF. Written as DNA, the CDR3 is TGTGCCAGCAGTTCCTTAGCGGGAGGGACCTACGAGCAGTACTTC.

This clone was picked up a small number of times. The rearrangement uses TRBV10-3 and TRBJ2-5; 10 bases are shared with TRBD1. V was clipped by 4 bases and J by 4 bases; unmatched bases: 3. Germline CDR1 reads ENHRY; CDR2 reads SYGVKD. This CDR3 has 14 residues. CDR3 DNA: TGTGCCATCAGTGGACAGGGGGCGCGAGAGACCCAGTACTTC. Translating it yields CAISGQGARETQYF.

The DNA for the CDR3 is TGTGCCAGCAGCGTAGATCCGGGTATTAGCACAGATACGCAGTATTTT. This codes for CASSVDPGISTDTQYF. The chain joins TRBV9 to TRBJ2-3; unclear D gene. The germline V gene has CDR1 SGDLS and CDR2 YYNGEE. The CDR3 runs 16 residues. V lost 0 bases to trimming and J lost 0 bases, with 11 bases between them.

The chain has TRBV30 and TRBJ2-1, with 8 bases lining up with TRBD2. V lost 1 base, J lost 9 bases, and 2 bases stayed unmatched. The germline CDR1 and CDR2 sequences are GTSNPN and SVGIG (reference sequence). The CDR3 contains 12 residues. The chain's CDR3 is CAWSGTSREQFF. DNA for the CDR3: TGTGCCTGGAGTGGGACTAGCCGTGAGCAGTTCTTC.

A word on this clone: The same CDR3 arises from other DNA sequences in this sample as well. This chain uses TRBV29-1 with TRBJ2-7, with D tentatively TRBD1 (5 bases). The germline V gene encodes CDR1 SQVTM and CDR2 ANQGSEA. The length of the CDR3 is 11 residues. Trimming shortened V by 4 bases and J by 2 bases, and 6 bases separated the two germline ends. This CDR3 is CSVGQTYEQYF. The CDR3 DNA sequence: TGCAGCGTTGGACAGACCTACGAGCAGTACTTC.

This clone occurred a few times. The J gene is TRBJ2-7, the V gene TRBV4-2, with D perhaps TRBD2 (5 bases). Trimming removed 4 bases from V and 9 bases from J, with 25 bases in between. Germline CDR1 is LGHNA and CDR2 is YNFKEQ. The CDR3 totals 16 residues. CDR3: CASSRGGIDPYVVQYF. CDR3 DNA sequence: TGTGCCAGCAGCCGAGGAGGAATAGACCCTTACGTTGTGCAGTACTTC.

The rearrangement uses TRBV28 and TRBJ1-2, with D unclear. CDR3 length equals 14 residues. Germline values: CDR1 MDHEN, CDR2 SYDVKM. V lost 6 bases, J lost 8 bases, and 19 bases lay in between. Here the CDR3 reads CASRLNGGERGYTF. CDR3 bases: TGTGCCAGCAGGTTGAACGGCGGTGAGCGGGGCTACACCTTC.